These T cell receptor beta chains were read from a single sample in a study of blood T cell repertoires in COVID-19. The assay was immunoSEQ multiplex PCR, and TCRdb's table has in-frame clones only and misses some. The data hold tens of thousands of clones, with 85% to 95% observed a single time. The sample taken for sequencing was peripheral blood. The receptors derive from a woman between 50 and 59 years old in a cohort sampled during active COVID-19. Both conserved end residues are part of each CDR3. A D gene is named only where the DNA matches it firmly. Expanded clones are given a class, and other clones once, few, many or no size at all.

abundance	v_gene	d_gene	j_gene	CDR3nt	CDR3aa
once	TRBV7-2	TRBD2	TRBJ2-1	TGTGCCAGCAGCACCATGGCCCTAGCGGCCTCCTACAATGAGCAGTTCTTC	CASSTMALAASYNEQFF
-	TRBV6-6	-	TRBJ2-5	TGTGCCAGCAGTTACTCCCCACGCAGGTCGGAGACCCAGTACTTC	CASSYSPRRSETQYF
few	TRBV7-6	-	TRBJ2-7	TGTGCCAGCGGGGCAGGCGAAACCTACGAGCAGTACTTC	CASGAGETYEQYF
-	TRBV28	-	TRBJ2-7	TGTGCCAGCAGCCTGGACACTTACGAGCAGTACTTC	CASSLDTYEQYF
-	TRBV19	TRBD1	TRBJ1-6	TGTGCCAGTAGTACGACAGGGGGCAATTCACCCCTCCACTTT	CASSTTGGNSPLHF
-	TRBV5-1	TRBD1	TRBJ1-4	TGCGCCAGCAGCTCGGACAGGGGGCGCTTGGCTAATGAAAAACTGTTTTTT	CASSSDRGRLANEKLFF
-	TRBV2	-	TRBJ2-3	TGTGCCGGTGCACGGACAGATACGCAGTATTTT	CAGARTDTQYF
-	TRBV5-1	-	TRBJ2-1	TGCGCCAGCAGCTTGGCGGTTAGAGATGAGCAGTTCTTC	CASSLAVRDEQFF
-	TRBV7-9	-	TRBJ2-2	TGTGCCAGCAGCTTAGCGAATCAGGTCAGGGAGCTGTTTTTT	CASSLANQVRELFF
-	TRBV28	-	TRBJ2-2	TGTGCCAGCAGTTCAGGAGGGACCGGGGAGCTGTTTTTT	CASSSGGTGELFF
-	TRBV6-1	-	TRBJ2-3	TGTGCCAGCAGTGAAATCGGAGCTAGCACAGATACGCAGTATTTT	CASSEIGASTDTQYF
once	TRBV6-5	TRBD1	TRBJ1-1	TGTGCCAGCAGATGGACAGGGTCCAACACTGAAGCTTTCTTT	CASRWTGSNTEAFF
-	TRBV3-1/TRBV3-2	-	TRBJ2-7	TGTGCCAGCAGCCGCCAGGGCAGGTACTACGAGCAGTACTTC	CASSRQGRYYEQYF
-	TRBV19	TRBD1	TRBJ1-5	TGTGCCAGTAGCCCACCTAGGGACAGACAGAATCAGCCCCAGCATTTT	CASSPPRDRQNQPQHF
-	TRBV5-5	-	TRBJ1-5	TGTGCCAGCAGCTTTCCCCAGAATAGCAATCAGCCCCAGCATTTT	CASSFPQNSNQPQHF
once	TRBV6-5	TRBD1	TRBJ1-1	TGTGCCAGCAGTCGGGACAGGGTGATGAACACTGAAGCTTTCTTT	CASSRDRVMNTEAFF
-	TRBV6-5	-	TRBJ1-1	TGTGCCAGCAGACCAGGGGCAGGAGCGAACACTGAAGCTTTCTTT	CASRPGAGANTEAFF
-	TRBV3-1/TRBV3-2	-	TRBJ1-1	TGTGCCAGCAGCCACGGACATAGTGAGAACACTGAAGCTTTCTTT	CASSHGHSENTEAFF
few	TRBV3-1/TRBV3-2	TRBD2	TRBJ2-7	TGTGCCAGCAGACAAAGCGGGAGTTCCTACGAGCAGTACTTC	CASRQSGSSYEQYF
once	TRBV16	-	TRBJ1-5	TGTGCCAGCAGCCGAAGGGGCAGCAATCAGCCCCAGCATTTT	CASSRRGSNQPQHF
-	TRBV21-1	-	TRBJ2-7	TGTGCCAGCACCCCCTGCGCCGCGACTTCCTACGAGCAGTACTTC	CASTPCAATSYEQYF
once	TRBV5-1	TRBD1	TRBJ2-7	TGCGCCAGCAGCGCGGGGACAGGGGAATCCTACGAGCAGTACTTC	CASSAGTGESYEQYF
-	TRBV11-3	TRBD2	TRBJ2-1	TGTGCCAGCAGCTTCAGGGTACTAGCGGGAGTCAATGAGCAGTTCTTC	CASSFRVLAGVNEQFF
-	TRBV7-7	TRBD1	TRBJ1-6	TGTGCTAGCAGCAATAGACAGGGGAAGAATTCACCCCTCCACTTT	CASSNRQGKNSPLHF
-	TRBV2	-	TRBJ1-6	TGTGCCAGCGGTGCCGGGACTTACAATTCACCCCTCCACTTT	CASGAGTYNSPLHF
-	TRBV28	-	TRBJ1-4	TGTGCCAGCAGTATCGGTGGGCGGGGAGGAAGAGAAAAACTGTTTTTT	CASSIGGRGGREKLFF
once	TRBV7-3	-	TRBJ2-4	TGTGCCAGCAGCTTAGGCGGGACGATAGGGAGGGCCAAAAACATTCAGTACTTC	CASSLGGTIGRAKNIQYF
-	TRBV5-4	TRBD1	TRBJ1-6	TGTGCCAGCAGCTTTCGGACAGGGCATTCACCCCTCCACTTT	CASSFRTGHSPLHF
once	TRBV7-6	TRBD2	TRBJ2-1	TGTGCCAGCAGCTTACGTCCGGGGGGGAACTACAATGAGCAGTTCTTC	CASSLRPGGNYNEQFF
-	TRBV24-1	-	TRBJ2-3	TGTGCCACCAGTGATATTAGGGGGAGAGGAGATACGCAGTATTTT	CATSDIRGRGDTQYF
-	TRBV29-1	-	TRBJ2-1	TGCAGCGTTGCTGACAGGAGCTCCTACAATGAGCAGTTCTTC	CSVADRSSYNEQFF
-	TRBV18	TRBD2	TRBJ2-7	TGTGCCAGCTCACCCCGGGGGTGGCACGGGCTAGCGGGCCGTTACGAGCAGTACTTC	CASSPRGWHGLAGRYEQYF
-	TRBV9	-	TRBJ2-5	TGTGCCAGCAGCGTAGGTCCGAGTCAAGAGACCCAGTACTTC	CASSVGPSQETQYF
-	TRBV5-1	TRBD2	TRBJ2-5	TGCGCCAGCAGCCTGGCGGGAGGCACCCCTGGGACCCAGTACTTC	CASSLAGGTPGTQYF
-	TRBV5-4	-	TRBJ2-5	TGTGCCAGCAGCTTGAATAGAGGGGAGACCCAGTACTTC	CASSLNRGETQYF
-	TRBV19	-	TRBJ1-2	TGTGCCAGTAGTATGGACATCCTGGGGTTCTATGGCTACACCTTC	CASSMDILGFYGYTF
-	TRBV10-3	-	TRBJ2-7	TGTGCCATCGGGAGTATCTACGAGCAGTACTTC	CAIGSIYEQYF
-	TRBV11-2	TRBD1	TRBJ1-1	TGTGCCAGCAGCTCGACCCTAAGAGGGGGCGGGAACACTGAAGCTTTCTTT	CASSSTLRGGGNTEAFF
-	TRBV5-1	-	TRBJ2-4	TGCGCCAGCAGCCAGCGGACCCCTGGGACCAAAAACATTCAGTACTTC	CASSQRTPGTKNIQYF
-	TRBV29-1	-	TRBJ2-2	TGCAGCGTTCCGCGCAGGGATAACACCGGGGAGCTGTTTTTT	CSVPRRDNTGELFF
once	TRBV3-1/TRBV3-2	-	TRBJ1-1	TGTGCCAGCAGCCAAACAGGAACGATGAACACTGAAGCTTTCTTT	CASSQTGTMNTEAFF
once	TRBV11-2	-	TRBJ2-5	TGTGCCAGCAGTCTACAGCTTTCGAAGGAGACCCAGTACTTC	CASSLQLSKETQYF
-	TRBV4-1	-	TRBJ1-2	TGCGCCAGCAGCCATCTCATACCCGGGTGGGGCTACACCTTC	CASSHLIPGWGYTF
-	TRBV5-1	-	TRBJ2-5	TGCGCCAGCAGCTTGGCCGGGAACCAAGAGACCCAGTACTTC	CASSLAGNQETQYF
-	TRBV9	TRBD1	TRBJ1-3	TGTGCCAGCAGCGGCCGGACAGGGATTGGAAACACCATATATTTT	CASSGRTGIGNTIYF
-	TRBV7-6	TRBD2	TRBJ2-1	TGTGCCAGCAGCTTAGTGAGCTGGACTAGCGGAGCAAATGAGCAGTTCTTC	CASSLVSWTSGANEQFF
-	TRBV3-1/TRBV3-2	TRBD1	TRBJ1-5	TGTGCCAGCAGCCCAGAACGGCAGGGGGCTTATCAGCCCCAGCATTTT	CASSPERQGAYQPQHF
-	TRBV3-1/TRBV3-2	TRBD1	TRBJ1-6	TGTGCCAGCAGCCAACGGCGAACCGGGACAGACAATAATTCACCCCTCCACTTT	CASSQRRTGTDNNSPLHF
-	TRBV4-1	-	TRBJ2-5	TGCGCCAGCATGGACGGGCTAGCCGGCGAGACCCAGTACTTC	CASMDGLAGETQYF
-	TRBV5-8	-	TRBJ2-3	TGTGCCAGCAGCCCTACCTGGAGCACAGATACGCAGTATTTT	CASSPTWSTDTQYF
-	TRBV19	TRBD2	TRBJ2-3	TGTGCCAGTAGTATAGACCTAGCGGGATCAGATACGCAGTATTTT	CASSIDLAGSDTQYF
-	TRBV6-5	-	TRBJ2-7	TGTGCCAGCGGTACGACAGCTCCCTACGAGCAGTACTTC	CASGTTAPYEQYF
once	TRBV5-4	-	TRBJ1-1	TGTGCCAGCAGCCTCGGGGGGAGAGGCGGACTGAACACTGAAGCTTTCTTT	CASSLGGRGGLNTEAFF
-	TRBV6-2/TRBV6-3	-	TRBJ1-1	TGTGCCAGCAGTTACAGGGGGGGGAACACTGAAGCTTTCTTT	CASSYRGGNTEAFF
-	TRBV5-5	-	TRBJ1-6	TGTGCCAGCAGCCCCGAGAGGAATTATAATTCACCCCTCCACTTT	CASSPERNYNSPLHF